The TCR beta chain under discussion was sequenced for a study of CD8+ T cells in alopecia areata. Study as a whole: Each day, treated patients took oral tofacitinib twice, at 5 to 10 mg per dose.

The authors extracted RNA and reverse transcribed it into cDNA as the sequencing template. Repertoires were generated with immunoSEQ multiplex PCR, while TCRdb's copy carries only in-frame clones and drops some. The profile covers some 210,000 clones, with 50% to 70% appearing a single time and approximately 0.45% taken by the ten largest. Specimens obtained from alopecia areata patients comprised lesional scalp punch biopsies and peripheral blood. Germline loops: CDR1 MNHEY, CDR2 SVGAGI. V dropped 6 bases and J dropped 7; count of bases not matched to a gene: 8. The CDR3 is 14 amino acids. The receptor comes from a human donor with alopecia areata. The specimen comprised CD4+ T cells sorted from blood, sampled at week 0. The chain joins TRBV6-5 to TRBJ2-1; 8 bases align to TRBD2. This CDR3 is CASRDSGLVNEQFF. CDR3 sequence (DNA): TGTGCCAGCAGGGACTCGGGACTAGTAAATGAGCAGTTCTTC.